This paragraph covers one T cell receptor beta chain sequence. Original methodology: Estimates of nucleated cell counts were drawn from the amplification of reference gene primers. The protocol was immunoSEQ multiplex PCR, while the TCRdb copy is restricted to in-frame clones and leaves out a portion. V, J and clone size reflect that table, while D and trimming were determined from the DNA. Here the sample spans 65,000 to 75,000 clones, about 81% being singletons. The data originate from a study of blood T cell repertoires in COVID-19. Whole-study context: The United States, Italy and Spain provided the acute and convalescent COVID-19 samples. Sample material is recorded as cDNA or gDNA derived from T cells, B-cell-depleted T cells, or PBMCs.

Trimming took off 0 bases at V and 5 bases at J, with 13 bases between the two ends. Germline V gene sequence: CDR1 LGHDT, CDR2 YNNKEL (reference sequence). CDR3 length: 15 residues. The source of this sequence is a man older than 75 with acute or convalescent COVID-19. The material sequenced was peripheral blood. The chain has TRBV3-1 (or the pseudogene TRBV3-2) and TRBJ1-2; D remains unclear. The CDR3 DNA reads as TGTGCCAGCAGCCAAGAGTTGGAGGGTCCGTATGGCTACACCTTC. Protein: CASSQELEGPYGYTF.